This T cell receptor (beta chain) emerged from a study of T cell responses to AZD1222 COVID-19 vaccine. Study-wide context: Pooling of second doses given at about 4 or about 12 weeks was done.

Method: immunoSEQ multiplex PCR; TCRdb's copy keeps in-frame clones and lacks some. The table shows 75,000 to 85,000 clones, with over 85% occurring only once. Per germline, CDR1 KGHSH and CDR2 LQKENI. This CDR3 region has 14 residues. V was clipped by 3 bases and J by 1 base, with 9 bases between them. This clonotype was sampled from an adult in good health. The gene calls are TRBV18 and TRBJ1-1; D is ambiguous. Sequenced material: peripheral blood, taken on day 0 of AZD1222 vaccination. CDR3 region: CASSPQIGNTEAFF. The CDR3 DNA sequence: TGTGCCAGCTCACCCCAGATAGGGAACACTGAAGCTTTCTTT.